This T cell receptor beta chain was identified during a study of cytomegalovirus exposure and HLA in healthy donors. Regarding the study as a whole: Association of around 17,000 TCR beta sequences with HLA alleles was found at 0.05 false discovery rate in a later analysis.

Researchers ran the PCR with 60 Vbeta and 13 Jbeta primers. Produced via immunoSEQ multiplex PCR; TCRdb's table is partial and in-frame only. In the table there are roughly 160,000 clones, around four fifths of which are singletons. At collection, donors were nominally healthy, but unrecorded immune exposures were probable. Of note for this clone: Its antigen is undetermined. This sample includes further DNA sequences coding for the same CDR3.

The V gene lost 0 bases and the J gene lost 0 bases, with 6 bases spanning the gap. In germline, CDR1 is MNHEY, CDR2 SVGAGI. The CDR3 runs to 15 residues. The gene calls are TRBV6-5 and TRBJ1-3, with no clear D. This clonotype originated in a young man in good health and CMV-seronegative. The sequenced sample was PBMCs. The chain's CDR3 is CASSYSRDSGNTIYF. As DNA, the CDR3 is TGTGCCAGCAGTTACTCTCGAGACTCTGGAAACACCATATATTTT.